These 8 T cell receptor beta chains originate from one sample sequenced in a study of T cells in Graves' hyperthyroidism and ophthalmopathy. Regions amplified from RNA transcripts were the TCR beta CDR3 regions. The TCR CDR3 was amplified in a first-round RT-PCR using the HTBI primer set. TCRdb passed the multiplex PCR reads through MiXCR, listing each CDR3 protein once. The data contain around 720,000 distinct CDR3 sequences, under 45% of them singletons. Sequencing was done on a sample of blood. The receptors here all came from a woman aged 40 to 49 with Graves' hyperthyroidism.

This clonotype has a handful of counts. The chain is built from TRBV7-9 and TRBJ1-5; no clear D gene. This CDR3 is 15 amino acids long. Per the germline V gene, CDR1 is SEHNR and CDR2 is FQNEAQ (reference sequence). V lost 5 bases to trimming and J lost 7 bases, with 18 bases between them. The CDR3 DNA is TGTGCCAGCAGCCTACAGTACGGGGAAGGACAGCCCCAGCATTTT. This sequence encodes CASSLQYGEGQPQHF.

The gene calls are TRBV7-9 and TRBJ1-3; 8 nucleotides line up with TRBD1. The length of the CDR3 is 19 residues. Germline lookup yields CDR1 SEHNR and CDR2 FQNEAQ (reference sequence). The ends lost 7 bases at V and 1 base at J; junction bases unmatched: 18. Here the CDR3 reads CASTTDRAAGQRSGNTIYF. The DNA of the CDR3 is TGTGCCAGCACTACGGACAGGGCGGCGGGACAGCGTTCTGGAAACACCATATATTTT. Full variable domain (rest looked up from reference TRBV7-9 and TRBJ1-3): DTGVSQNPRHKITKRGQNVTFRCDPISEHNRLYWYRQTLGQGPEFLTYFQNEAQLEKSRLLSDRFSAERPKGSFSTLEIQRTEQGDSAMYLCASTTDRAAGQRSGNTIYFGEGSWLTVV.

The chain recombines TRBV10-3 with TRBJ1-6; weak D call: TRBD1 (5 bases). The germline V gene has CDR1 ENHRY and CDR2 SYGVKD. The CDR3 loop spans 16 amino acids. V dropped 5 bases and J dropped 7 bases, with 18 bases sitting between them. CDR3 in amino acids: CAISSPGSGKNSPLHF. In DNA, the CDR3 is TGTGCCATCAGTTCCCCTGGGTCAGGGAAAAATTCACCCCTCCACTTT.

Notes on this clonotype: Here the CDR3 omits its conserved ending phenylalanine or tryptophan, so a read error is the likely source. CDR3 sequence (DNA): TGTGCCAGTAGTCCCGGGACGTCGAACACTGAAGCTTTCCTT. Protein product: CASSPGTSNTEAFL. This rearrangement joins TRBV19 to TRBJ1-1; D may be TRBD1 (5 bases). This CDR3 is built from 14 residues. Germline V gene data show CDR1 as LNHDA and CDR2 as SQIVND (reference sequence). V was trimmed by 5 bases and J by 1 base, leaving 11 bases between them.

This clonotype was detected many times. V and J are TRBV19 and TRBJ1-1, with D possibly TRBD1 on 6 matching bases. V lost 6 bases, J lost 6 bases, and 14 bases lay in between. Looked up from germline, CDR1 is LNHDA and CDR2 is SQIVND (reference sequence). The CDR3 is 13 amino acids. The CDR3 region has the DNA TGTGCCAGTAGGTACAGGGTGGGGGCTGAAGCTTTCTTT. Its translation: CASRYRVGAEAFF.

This clonotype was seen at least ten times. This rearrangement joins TRBV20-1 to TRBJ2-7; D is tentatively TRBD1 or TRBD2 (7 bases each). The CDR3 contains 15 residues. Germline V CDR1 and CDR2: DFQATT, SNEGSKA (reference sequence). With 5 bases removed from V and 3 bases from J, the gap between germline ends came to 20 bases. The CDR3 bases are TGCAGTGCTCAGGGGGGAGGGGACAAGGTCTACGAGCAGTACTTC. This sequence encodes CSAQGGGDKVYEQYF.

The chain joins TRBV7-2 to TRBJ2-3; the match to TRBD2 covers 8 bases. CDR3 length equals 13 residues. J was trimmed by 5 bases and V by 8 bases; bases with no gene match: 6. The germline gives CDR1 SGHTA, CDR2 FQGNSA. CDR3 protein: CASGIAGGDTQYF. CDR3 nucleotides: TGTGCCAGCGGGATCGCGGGAGGAGATACGCAGTATTTT. The entire variable domain, with the rest obtained from reference TRBV7-2 and TRBJ2-3, is as follows: GAGVSQSPSNKVTEKGKDVELRCDPISGHTALYWYRQSLGQGLEFLIYFQGNSAPDKSGLPSDRFSAERTGGSVSTLTIQRTQQEDSAVYLCASGIAGGDTQYFGPGTRLTVL.

The genes are TRBV14 and TRBJ2-7; D is unresolved. Trimming removed 0 bases from V and 6 bases from J, with 6 bases in between. The CDR3 contains 12 residues. The germline V gene has CDR1 SGHDN and CDR2 FVKESK. DNA of the CDR3: TGTGCCAGCAGCCAAGAAAGTTTCGAGCAGTACTTC. The encoded protein is CASSQESFEQYF.